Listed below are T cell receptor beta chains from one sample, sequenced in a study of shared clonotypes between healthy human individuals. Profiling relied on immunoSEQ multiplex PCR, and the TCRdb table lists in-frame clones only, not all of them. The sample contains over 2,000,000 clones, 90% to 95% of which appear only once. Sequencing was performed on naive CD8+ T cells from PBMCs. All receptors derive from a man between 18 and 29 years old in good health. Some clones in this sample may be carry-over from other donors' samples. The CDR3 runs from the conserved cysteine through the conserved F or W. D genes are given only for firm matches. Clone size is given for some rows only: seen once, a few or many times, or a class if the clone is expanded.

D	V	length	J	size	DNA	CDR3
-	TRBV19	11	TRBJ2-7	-	TGTGCCAGTACCCAGGGCGCTGAGCAGTACTTC	CASTQGAEQYF
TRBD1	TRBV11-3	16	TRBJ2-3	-	TGTGCCAGCAGCTTAGATGTAGGGGGCGGCACAGATACGCAGTATTTT	CASSLDVGGGTDTQYF
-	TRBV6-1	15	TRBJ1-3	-	TGTGCCAGCAGTGAAGTCGGGGGTTTTGGAAACACCATATATTTT	CASSEVGGFGNTIYF
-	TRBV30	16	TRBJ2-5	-	TGTGCCTGGGGTTCCGCATTGACGGGGCCCCAAGAGACCCAGTACTTC	CAWGSALTGPQETQYF
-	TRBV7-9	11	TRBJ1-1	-	TGTGCCAGCAGCTTAGCACAGGAAGCTTTCTTT	CASSLAQEAFF
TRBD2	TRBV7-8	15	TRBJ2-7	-	TGTGCCAGCAGCCCCAAAGCGGGAACCGTTTACGAGCAGTACTTC	CASSPKAGTVYEQYF
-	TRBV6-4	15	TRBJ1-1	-	TGTGCCAGCAGAAGGGACGGACGATTCCTCACTGAAGCTTTCTTT	CASRRDGRFLTEAFF
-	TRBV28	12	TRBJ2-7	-	TGTGCCAGCAGGCGGGGACTTTACGAGCAGTACTTC	CASRRGLYEQYF
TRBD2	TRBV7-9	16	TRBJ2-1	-	TGTGCCAGCAGCCCAACCCGCGGGAGCTCCTACAATGAGCAGTTCTTC	CASSPTRGSSYNEQFF
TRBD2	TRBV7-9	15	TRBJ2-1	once	TGTGCCAGCAGCTCCGGGACTAGCGGGTTCAATGAGCAGTTCTTC	CASSSGTSGFNEQFF
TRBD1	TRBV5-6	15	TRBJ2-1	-	TGTGCCAGCAGTCCACGGACAGGGAGGCGGAATGAGCAGTTCTTC	CASSPRTGRRNEQFF
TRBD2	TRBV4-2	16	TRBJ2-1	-	TGTGCCAGCAGCCGGGCTGGACTAGCGGAAGACAATGAGCAGTTCTTC	CASSRAGLAEDNEQFF
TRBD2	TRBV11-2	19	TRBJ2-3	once	TGTGCCAGCAGCTTAACACTCGCGATAAAGCGGGAGTGGGCAGATACGCAGTATTTT	CASSLTLAIKREWADTQYF
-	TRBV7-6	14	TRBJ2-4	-	TGTGCCAGCAGCTTAGTCCCAGGGGCGAAAGGGCGATACTTC	CASSLVPGAKGRYF
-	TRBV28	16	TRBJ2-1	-	TGTGCCAGCAGCCGATACGGGGAAGCCTCCTACAATGAGCAGTTCTTC	CASSRYGEASYNEQFF
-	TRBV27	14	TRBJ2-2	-	TGTGCCAGCAGACCCCTACTAAACACCGGGGAGCTGTTTTTT	CASRPLLNTGELFF
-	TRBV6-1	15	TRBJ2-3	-	TGTGCCAGCAGTGATACGGGGGAAGCAGTAGATACGCAGTATTTT	CASSDTGEAVDTQYF
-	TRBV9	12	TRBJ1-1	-	TGTGCCAGCAGCGTAGAAGGCCCCGGTGCTTTCTTT	CASSVEGPGAFF
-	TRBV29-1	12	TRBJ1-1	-	TGCAGCGTTGCGGGGGGGAACACTGAAGCTTTCTTT	CSVAGGNTEAFF
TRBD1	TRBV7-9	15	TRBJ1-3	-	TGTGCCAGCAGCGCCCGGGACAGCTCTGGAAACACCATATATTTT	CASSARDSSGNTIYF
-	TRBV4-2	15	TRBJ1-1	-	TGTGCCAGCAGCCAAGTAAGGACTGGTGACACTGAAGCTTTCTTT	CASSQVRTGDTEAFF
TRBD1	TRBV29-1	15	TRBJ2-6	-	TGCAGCGTATCAGGGGGAGACTCTGGGGCCAACGTCCTGACTTTC	CSVSGGDSGANVLTF
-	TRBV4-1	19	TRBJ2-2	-	TGCGCCAGCAGCCAAGATGGGACCTGGGTGGAGGGGAACACCGGGGAGCTGTTTTTT	CASSQDGTWVEGNTGELFF
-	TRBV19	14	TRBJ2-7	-	TGTGCCAGTAGTATACTAGCGACCTCCTACGAGCAGTACTTC	CASSILATSYEQYF
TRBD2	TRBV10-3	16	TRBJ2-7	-	TGTGCCATCAGTGAGTCTGGCGGGAGGGCCTTCTACGAGCAGTACTTC	CAISESGGRAFYEQYF
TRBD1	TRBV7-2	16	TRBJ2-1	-	TGTGCCAGCAGCTCCACCGGGACAGGCGCCCGGGATGAGCAGTTCTTC	CASSSTGTGARDEQFF
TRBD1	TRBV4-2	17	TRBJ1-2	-	TGTGCCAGCAGCTTCCACCGGGACAGGGGGACTAACTATGGCTACACCTTC	CASSFHRDRGTNYGYTF
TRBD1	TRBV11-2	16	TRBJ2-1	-	TGTGCCAGCAGCTTATATTGGACAGGCTCCTACAATGAGCAGTTCTTC	CASSLYWTGSYNEQFF
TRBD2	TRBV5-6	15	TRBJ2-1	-	TGTGCCAGCAGCTATTTACTAGCGGGACCGCATGAGCAGTTCTTC	CASSYLLAGPHEQFF
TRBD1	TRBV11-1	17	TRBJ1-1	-	TGTGCCAGCAGCTTAGCAGGGGAGGGACAGCTGGGCACTGAAGCTTTCTTT	CASSLAGEGQLGTEAFF
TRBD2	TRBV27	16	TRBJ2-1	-	TGTGCCAGCAGTTCCGCGCTAGCGGGAGGACGGAATGAGCAGTTCTTC	CASSSALAGGRNEQFF
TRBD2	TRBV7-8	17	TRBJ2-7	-	TGTGCCAGCAGCTTAGGACTAGCGGGAGGGGCCGCCTACGAGCAGTACTTC	CASSLGLAGGAAYEQYF
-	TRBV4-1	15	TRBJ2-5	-	TGCGCCAGCAGCCAAGATACCCGGGGAGGAGAGACCCAGTACTTC	CASSQDTRGGETQYF
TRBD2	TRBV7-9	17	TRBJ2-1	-	TGTGCCAGCAGCTTAGGTCGGGCTAGCGGGAGCTACAATGAGCAGTTCTTC	CASSLGRASGSYNEQFF
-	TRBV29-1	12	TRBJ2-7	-	TGCAGCGTTGCCGGGACCAGGGACAAGCAGTACTTC	CSVAGTRDKQYF
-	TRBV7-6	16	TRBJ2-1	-	TGTGCCAGCAGTTCAAACCCCCCGGGACCACGCAATGAGCAGTTCTTC	CASSSNPPGPRNEQFF
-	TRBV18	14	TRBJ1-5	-	TGTGCCAGCTCACCCGGGACACTTAATCAGCCCCAGCATTTT	CASSPGTLNQPQHF
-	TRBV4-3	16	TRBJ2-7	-	TGCGCCAGCAGCCAAGATCTGGTAGGGCGGGCCCCGATACAGTACTTC	CASSQDLVGRAPIQYF
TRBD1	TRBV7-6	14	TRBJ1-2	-	TGTGCCAGCAGCTCTGGACAGGGAAGCTATGGCTACACCTTC	CASSSGQGSYGYTF
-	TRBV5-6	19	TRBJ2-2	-	TGTGCCAGCAGCCCAGTGAAATGGGGGCTGGAGGGAGGGCCCGGGGAGCTGTTTTTT	CASSPVKWGLEGGPGELFF
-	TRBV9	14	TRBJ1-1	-	TGTGCCAGCAGCGTAGCTGTTGCGAACACTGAAGCTTTCTTT	CASSVAVANTEAFF
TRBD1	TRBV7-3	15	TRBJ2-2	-	TGTGCCAGCAGCTATACAGGGGGGAACACCGGGGAGCTGTTTTTT	CASSYTGGNTGELFF